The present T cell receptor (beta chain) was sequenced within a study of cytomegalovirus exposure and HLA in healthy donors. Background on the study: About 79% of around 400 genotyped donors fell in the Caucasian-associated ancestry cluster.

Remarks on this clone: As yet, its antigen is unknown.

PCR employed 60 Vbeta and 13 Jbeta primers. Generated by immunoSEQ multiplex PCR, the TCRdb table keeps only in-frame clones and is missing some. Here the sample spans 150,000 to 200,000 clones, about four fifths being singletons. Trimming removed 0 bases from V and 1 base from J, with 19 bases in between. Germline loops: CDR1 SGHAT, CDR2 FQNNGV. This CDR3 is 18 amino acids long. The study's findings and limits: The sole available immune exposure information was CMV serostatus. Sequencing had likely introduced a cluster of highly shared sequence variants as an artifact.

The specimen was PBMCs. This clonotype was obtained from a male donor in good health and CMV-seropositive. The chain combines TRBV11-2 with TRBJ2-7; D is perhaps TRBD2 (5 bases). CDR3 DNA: TGTGCCAGCAGCTTAGAGATCCCGACGGGGATTATATCCTACGAGCAGTACTTC. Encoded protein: CASSLEIPTGIISYEQYF.